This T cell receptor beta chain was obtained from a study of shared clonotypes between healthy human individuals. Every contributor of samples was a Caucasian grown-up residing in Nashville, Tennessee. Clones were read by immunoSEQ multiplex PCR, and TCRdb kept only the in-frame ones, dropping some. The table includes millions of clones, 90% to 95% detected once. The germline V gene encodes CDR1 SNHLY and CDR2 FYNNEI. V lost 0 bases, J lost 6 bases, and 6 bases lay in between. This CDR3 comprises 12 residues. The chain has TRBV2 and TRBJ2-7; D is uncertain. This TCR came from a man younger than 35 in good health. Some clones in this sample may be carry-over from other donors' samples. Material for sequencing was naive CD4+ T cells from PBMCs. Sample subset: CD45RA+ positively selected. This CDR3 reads CASSEASSEQYF. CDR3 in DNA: TGTGCCAGCAGTGAAGCCTCTTCCGAGCAGTACTTC.